Following are 23 T cell receptor beta chains from one sample sequenced in a study of identical twins. TCRdb recomputed calls from the 5' RACE reads with MiXCR, one row per CDR3 protein. This table holds approximately 700,000 distinct CDR3 sequences, about 18% found once. These data are also associated with another study on T cells expressing NK-cell markers.

The material sequenced was PBMCs. The origin of the receptors is a woman aged 18-35 years in good health.

This clonotype was seen repeatedly, ten times or more. This chain joins TRBV20-1 and TRBJ2-1; 7 bases fit TRBD2. The V and J ends lost 4 bases and 9 bases, in that order; junction bases with no gene match: 12. Germline lookup yields CDR1 DFQATT and CDR2 SNEGSKA (reference sequence). The CDR3 consists of 14 residues. The CDR3 coding sequence is TGCAGTGCTACCAACGGACTAGTCGAGGGTGAGCAGTTCTTC. Amino acid sequence: CSATNGLVEGEQFF.

The chain links TRBV27 to TRBJ2-7; D is unresolved. Trimming shortened V by 4 bases and J by 5 bases, and 18 bases separated the two germline ends. The length of the CDR3 is 15 residues. Germline assignment: CDR1 MNHEY and CDR2 SMNVEV (reference sequence). The CDR3 nucleotides are TGTGCCAGCAGTTGGACGGACCCAGTGGTCGACGAGCAGTACTTC. It is translated as CASSWTDPVVDEQYF.

There are a few counts of this clonotype. The chain has TRBV5-1 and TRBJ2-2, with unresolved D. V lost 2 bases, J lost 8 bases, and 10 bases lay in between. The CDR3 loop spans 13 amino acids. Germline values: CDR1 SGHRS, CDR2 YFSETQ. CDR3 in amino acids: CASSLTNGGELFF. CDR3 sequence (DNA): TGCGCCAGCAGCTTAACCAACGGGGGGGAGCTGTTTTTT.

This rearrangement joins TRBV20-1 to TRBJ2-3, with D possibly being TRBD1 or TRBD2 (5 bases each). V was cut by 0 bases and J by 11 bases, with 12 bases left in between. The germline V gene has CDR1 DFQATT and CDR2 SNEGSKA (reference sequence). CDR3 length equals 12 residues. The CDR3 DNA sequence: TGCAGTGCTAGAGATCGAGGGGTCGAGCAGTATTTT. Translating it yields CSARDRGVEQYF.

The chain combines TRBV5-1 with TRBJ1-4, with D tentatively TRBD1 (5 bases). Between the trimmed V and J ends, which lost 5 bases and 8 bases, there was a span of 7 bases. There are 11 residues in the CDR3. The germline gives CDR1 SGHRS, CDR2 YFSETQ. CDR3 in DNA: TGCGCCAGCAGGAGGGACGAAAAACTGTTTTTT. This codes for CASRRDEKLFF.

The CDR3 region is CASSPQGWSYEQYF. In DNA, the CDR3 is TGTGCCAGCTCACCACAGGGTTGGTCCTACGAGCAGTACTTC. This chain joins TRBV18 and TRBJ2-7; D is unresolved. Germline V gives CDR1 KGHSH, CDR2 LQKENI. Trimming pared 1 base from V and 1 base from J, leaving 8 bases between. This CDR3 has 14 residues. Supplemented by reference TRBV18 and TRBJ2-7, the full variable domain reads NAGVMQNPRHLVRRRGQEARLRCSPMKGHSHVYWYRQLPEEGLKFMVYLQKENIIDESGMPKERFSAEFPKEGPSILRIQQVVRGDSAAYFCASSPQGWSYEQYFGPGTRLTVT.

This clonotype appeared a few times. The rearrangement joins TRBV5-1 to TRBJ2-3, with D possibly matching TRBD2 (5 bases). Germline values: CDR1 SGHRS, CDR2 YFSETQ. CDR3 length equals 15 residues. V gave up 6 bases and J gave up 2 bases, with 16 bases separating them. The CDR3 nucleotides read TGCGCCAGCAACGGTGGTACCGGGGACACAGATACGCAGTATTTT. It codes for CASNGGTGDTDTQYF.

Many counts were recorded for this clonotype. The chain links TRBV6-4 to TRBJ2-3; tentative D call: TRBD1 (5 bases). V was pared by 4 bases and J by 3 bases, with 11 bases between. Germline-derived CDR1 and CDR2 are MRHNA and SNTAGT. There are 14 residues in the CDR3. CDR3 sequence: CASSGYPGTDTQYF. CDR3 in DNA: TGTGCCAGCAGTGGATACCCAGGGACAGATACGCAGTATTTT.

The chain is built from TRBV6-1 and TRBJ2-5, with 8 nucleotides matching TRBD1. V lost 5 bases to trimming and J lost 9 bases; unmatched junction nucleotides: 8. Germline CDR1 reads MNHNS; CDR2 reads SASEGT. This CDR3 comprises 13 residues. The CDR3 sequence: CASSNGQGGSQYF. CDR3 bases: TGTGCCAGCAGTAATGGACAGGGTGGATCCCAGTACTTC.

This sequence joins TRBV30 and TRBJ1-1; maybe TRBD1 (6 bases). Trimming removed 1 base from V and 3 bases from J, with 6 bases in between. The CDR3 extends over 12 amino acids. Germline loops: CDR1 GTSNPN, CDR2 SVGIG (reference sequence). The DNA of the CDR3 is TGTGCCTGGAGTGCAGGGGACACTGAAGCTTTCTTT. Amino acids: CAWSAGDTEAFF.

The rearrangement links TRBV27 to TRBJ2-2, with 10 bases identical to TRBD1. The CDR3 spans 17 residues. Germline V gene sequence: CDR1 MNHEY, CDR2 SMNVEV (reference sequence). V shed 5 bases, J shed 1 base, and the junction held 7 bases outside the gene matches. CDR3 in amino acids: CASSPRQGARNTGELFF. Written as DNA, the CDR3 is TGTGCCAGCAGTCCGAGACAGGGGGCAAGGAACACCGGGGAGCTGTTTTTT.

The chain couples TRBV7-9 to TRBJ2-7, with 7 bases fitting TRBD1. Germline loops: CDR1 SEHNR, CDR2 FQNEAQ (reference sequence). The CDR3 is 15 amino acids. The trim removed 5 bases at V and 2 bases at J, leaving 9 bases unmatched. Here the CDR3 DNA reads TGTGCCAGCAGCCGGGACAGCAAGGATCCCTACGAGCAGTACTTC. This codes for CASSRDSKDPYEQYF.

V gene TRBV11-3 combines with J gene TRBJ2-7; 7 positions agree with TRBD2. The CDR3 loop spans 14 amino acids. Trimming at V came to 2 bases and at J to 4 bases, leaving 5 bases not matched to a gene. Germline CDR1 reads SGHNT; CDR2 reads YENEEA. DNA for the CDR3: TGTGCCAGCAGCTTACCCGCGGGAGAGTACGAGCAGTACTTC. Protein: CASSLPAGEYEQYF. Full variable domain (rest looked up from reference TRBV11-3 and TRBJ2-7): EAGVVQSPRYKIIEKKQPVAFWCNPISGHNTLYWYLQNLGQGPELLIRYENEEAVDDSQLPKDRFSAERLKGVDSTLKIQPAELGDSAVYLCASSLPAGEYEQYFGPGTRLTVT.

V and J are TRBV7-3 and TRBJ1-5; 7 bases map to TRBD1. Losses at the gene ends were 5 bases for V and 3 bases for J; bases not matched to a gene: 7. The CDR3 has 15 residues. Germline lookup yields CDR1 SGHTA and CDR2 FQGTGA. The CDR3, as DNA: TGTGCCAGCAGCCCGTGGGACAGACTCAATCAGCCCCAGCATTTT. Translated, it gives CASSPWDRLNQPQHF.

This clonotype was counted at least ten times. The chain is built from TRBV15 and TRBJ2-5; D gene unclear. The CDR3 contains 13 residues. Trimming stripped 8 bases from V and 4 bases from J, with 14 bases between. Germline lookup yields CDR1 LNHNV and CDR2 YYDKDF (reference sequence). This chain's CDR3 is CATARLGGETQYF. Here the CDR3 DNA reads TGTGCCACCGCCCGCCTAGGTGGAGAGACCCAGTACTTC.

The gene calls are TRBV14 and TRBJ1-1; tentative D call: TRBD1 (5 bases). CDR3 length: 16 amino acids. The ends were cut back, 1 base at V and 12 bases at J, with 24 bases in the middle. Germline CDR1 is SGHDN and CDR2 is FVKESK. CDR3 DNA sequence: TGTGCCAGCAGCCAAGCTTATGGGGGTCAGGGAGGATTAACTTTCTTT. Encoded protein: CASSQAYGGQGGLTFF.

The table lists this clonotype with many counts. The rearrangement links TRBV20-1 to TRBJ2-3; D may correspond to TRBD1 or TRBD2 (5 bases each). The CDR3 is 15 amino acids. V was pared by 3 bases and J by 0 bases, with 13 bases between. The germline CDR1 and CDR2 sequences are DFQATT and SNEGSKA (reference sequence). The DNA for the CDR3 is TGCAGTGCTAGCCCAACCGGGACCAGCACAGATACGCAGTATTTT. This encodes CSASPTGTSTDTQYF.

The chain employs TRBV12-3 or TRBV12-4 and TRBJ2-7; TRBD2 might be the D (6 bases). This CDR3 has 15 amino acids. V was cut by 6 bases and J by 5 bases, with 20 bases left in between. The CDR3 DNA is TGTGCCAGCAGGCTGAACGCCGGGAGTATCCACGAGCAGTACTTC. It translates to CASRLNAGSIHEQYF.

The genes are TRBV3-1 and TRBJ2-1; TRBD1 is a possible D gene (6 bases). Germline V CDR1 and CDR2: LGHDT, YNNKEL (reference sequence). The germline V and J ends were trimmed by 7 bases and 6 bases, with 19 bases remaining between them. This CDR3 region has 15 residues. CDR3 DNA: TGTGCCAGCACCAGAGAGGTGCAGGGGATCAATGAGCAGTTCTTC. Translation gives CASTREVQGINEQFF.

The genes are TRBV6-5 and TRBJ1-6, with a tentative D call TRBD1 (5 bases). Per the germline V gene, CDR1 is MNHEY and CDR2 is SVGAGI. V lost 2 bases and J 8 bases, leaving 10 bases between the germline ends. This CDR3 is 14 amino acids long. The chain's CDR3 is CASSYGDWDSPLHF. The DNA for the CDR3 is TGTGCCAGCAGTTACGGGGACTGGGATTCACCCCTCCACTTT.

This clonotype was found a few times. This chain joins TRBV6-2 or TRBV6-3 and TRBJ1-2, with 10 nucleotides matching TRBD1. CDR3 length: 15 residues. Germline loops: CDR1 MNHEY, CDR2 SVGEGT. The J segment lost 5 bases and the V segment lost 6 bases, leaving 9 bases of the junction unmatched. The CDR3 coding sequence is TGTGCCAGCAGACCCACTCCGGGACAGGGGTATGGCTACACCTTC. Its translation: CASRPTPGQGYGYTF.

V and J are TRBV20-1 and TRBJ2-2; weak D call: TRBD2 (6 bases). V was cut by 3 bases and J by 1 base, with 12 bases left in between. The V gene's germline CDR1 is DFQATT and CDR2 SNEGSKA (reference sequence). The CDR3 totals 15 residues. The CDR3 DNA follows: TGCAGTGCTAGCGGGAGAGCCCTGAACACCGGGGAGCTGTTTTTT. It codes for CSASGRALNTGELFF.

This clonotype was counted ten times or more. The chain employs TRBV9 and TRBJ2-3; D is uncertain. V was cut by 2 bases and J by 6 bases, with 7 bases left in between. The germline CDR1 and CDR2 sequences are SGDLS and YYNGEE. The CDR3 runs to 12 residues. CDR3 nucleotides: TGTGCCAGCAGCGTTTCTGGGGATACGCAGTATTTT. It yields the protein CASSVSGDTQYF.